The present TCR beta chain was sequenced within a study of beta chain features in type 1 diabetes. Whole-study context: All samples yielded around 99 million examined sorted cells.

What was sequenced were expressed TCRB transcripts, since all of the isolated RNA had been reverse transcribed. Using immunoSEQ multiplex PCR, the repertoire was profiled, and TCRdb retains in-frame clones only, with some absent. The data contain around 250,000 clones, roughly 20% of them singletons. Study results and limitations: Within each of all four CD4+ subsets, Type 1 diabetes patients had TCRB CDR3s that were moderately but significantly shorter.

As for this clone: Its specificity is unknown.

The CDR3 length is 13 residues. V lost 4 bases, J lost 2 bases, and 10 bases lay in between. Germline V gene lookup returns CDR1 SGHDT and CDR2 YYEEEE. The TCR sequence derives from a middle-aged woman with type 1 diabetes. Sequenced: naive CD4+ T cells from blood. The chain joins TRBV5-6 to TRBJ2-7; D is perhaps TRBD1 (5 bases). CDR3 amino acids: CASSKTVPYEQYF. The CDR3 DNA reads TGTGCCAGCAGCAAGACAGTACCCTACGAGCAGTACTTC. Drawing the rest from reference TRBV5-6 and TRBJ2-7, the complete variable domain is DAGVTQSPTHLIKTRGQQVTLRCSPKSGHDTVSWYQQALGQGPQFIFQYYEEEERQRGNFPDRFSGHQFPNYSSELNVNALLLGDSALYLCASSKTVPYEQYFGPGTRLTVT.